This paragraph reports one TCR beta chain. Antigen specificity is unknown. Sequencing used immunoSEQ multiplex PCR; TCRdb keeps in-frame clones, though not all of them. The sample records more than 250,000 clones, about nine tenths being singletons. This entry belongs to a study of cytomegalovirus exposure and HLA in healthy donors. Study-level points and caveats: Reports showed the classifier diagnosing cytomegalovirus status with high specificity and sensitivity. Specificity of a few CMV-associated chains for CMV antigens was verified in vitro. Generally TCR sequences proved uncommon, though certain public TCRs appeared in numerous donors.

Material for sequencing was PBMCs. The clonotype comes from a young woman in good health and CMV-seronegative.

CDR3 residues: CASSDGLRAAPFF. The CDR3 DNA reads TGTGCCAGCAGTGATGGGTTGAGGGCGGCGCCTTTCTTT. The J gene is TRBJ1-1, the V gene TRBV6-1; D remains ambiguous. With 3 bases removed from V and 12 bases from J, the gap between germline ends came to 17 bases. The CDR3 has 13 residues. Germline CDR1 reads MNHNS; CDR2 reads SASEGT.